This passage covers 5 T cell receptor beta chains from one sample sequenced in a study of T-cell reconstitution after alpha-beta-depleted transplantation in children. Unique molecular identifiers were incorporated during preparation of the TCRbeta library. TCRdb recomputed calls from the PCR reads with MiXCR, one row per CDR3 protein. The table has about 870,000 distinct CDR3 sequences, 16% seen once. Source: PBMCs, mostly from graft donor cells, taken 360 days after TCRalphabeta/CD19-depleted stem cell transplant. These receptors all come from a male patient younger than 18 who had a stem cell transplant for acute lymphoblastic leukemia, so the T cells may come from the graft donor.

In this sample, this clonotype turned up many times. The chain joins TRBV20-1 to TRBJ2-4; 7 positions match TRBD1. Trimming cost V 3 bases and J 0 bases; bases outside gene matches: 2. The CDR3 totals 14 residues. Germline loops: CDR1 DFQATT, CDR2 SNEGSKA (reference sequence). CDR3 bases: TGCAGTGCTAGGACAGGGCTAGCCAAAAACATTCAGTACTTC. It translates to CSARTGLAKNIQYF.

This chain uses TRBV12-3 or TRBV12-4 with TRBJ2-2, with D possibly being TRBD1 (6 bases). Trimming removed 6 bases from V and 1 base from J, with 12 bases in between. The CDR3 runs to 15 residues. The CDR3 reads CASRSQQGNTGELFF. The CDR3 bases are TGTGCCAGCAGATCACAACAGGGGAACACCGGGGAGCTGTTTTTT.

Only a few counts were recorded for this clonotype. The chain uses TRBV7-2 and TRBJ2-7; 8 bases match TRBD2. J lost 2 bases, V lost 0 bases, and 12 bases had no gene match. This CDR3 is built from 18 residues. Per germline, CDR1 SGHTA and CDR2 FQGNSA. CDR3 in DNA: TGTGCCAGCAGCTTAGCCCCCGCTCGCGGGAGGTTACCCTACGAGCAGTACTTC. Translating it yields CASSLAPARGRLPYEQYF.

Ten or more counts support this clonotype. The chain combines TRBV29-1 with TRBJ2-1; D is possibly TRBD2 (5 bases). The CDR3 runs to 14 residues. With 7 bases removed from V and 0 bases from J, the gap between germline ends came to 13 bases. Germline V gene data show CDR1 as SQVTM and CDR2 as ANQGSEA. For the CDR3, the DNA is TGCAGCGAAAAAGCGGCTGGCTCCTACAATGAGCAGTTCTTC. It is translated as CSEKAAGSYNEQFF.

V is TRBV5-1 and J is TRBJ2-1; 13 bases are a match to TRBD2. Germline V gene sequence: CDR1 SGHRS, CDR2 YFSETQ. V shed 7 bases and J 6 bases; nucleotides not matched to a gene: 7. The CDR3 covers 15 residues. CDR3 DNA sequence: TGCGCCAGCTTCCCCCGGACTAGCGGGAGCAATGAGCAGTTCTTC. The encoded protein is CASFPRTSGSNEQFF.